This entry concerns a single TCR beta chain. Its target is not known. The study drew its donors from healthy HIV-negative adults without recent acute infections or vaccinations. Deletions cut 0 bases from V and 2 bases from J, with 14 bases between. The CDR3 covers 17 residues. Germline V gene sequence: CDR1 SGHRS, CDR2 YFSETQ. This sample was included in a study of shared clonotypes between healthy human individuals. In the study overall: CD4 naive and memory got three plates each, CD8 naive two, CD8 memory one. Study-level findings and limits: Relative to clonotypes present in all four donors, those not shared had lower generation probabilities.

The assay was immunoSEQ multiplex PCR, and TCRdb's table has in-frame clones only and misses some. The data contain over 2 million clones, 85% to 95% of them singletons. The clonotype comes from a man younger than 30 in good health. Some clones in this sample may be carry-over from other donors' samples. The sample taken for sequencing was naive CD4+ T cells from PBMCs. Subset noted: CD45RA+ positively selected. The chain carries TRBV5-1 and TRBJ1-4; D not resolved. The CDR3 here is CASSLAPPPVTNEKLFF. The CDR3 nucleotides read TGCGCCAGCAGCTTGGCCCCCCCGCCAGTGACTAATGAAAAACTGTTTTTT.